The 8 T cell receptor beta chains given below trace back to one sample, sequenced in a study of T cells in Graves' hyperthyroidism and ophthalmopathy. The investigators amplified TCR beta CDR3 regions from RNA transcripts. A first-round RT-PCR of the TCR CDR3 used the HTBI primer set. TCRdb used MiXCR to reprocess the multiplex PCR reads, holding one entry per CDR3 protein. This sample has approximately 700,000 distinct CDR3 sequences, with less than 20% found just once. Sequencing was carried out using blood. The receptors were sampled from a man in his late teens or twenties with Graves' hyperthyroidism.

This clonotype was seen more than once but under ten times. This rearrangement joins TRBV10-3 to TRBJ2-5, with unresolved D. The CDR3 totals 14 residues. Germline V gene data show CDR1 as ENHRY and CDR2 as SYGVKD. The V and J ends lost 2 bases and 5 bases respectively, with 12 bases between them. This CDR3 reads CAISEVGVGETQYF. For the CDR3, the DNA is TGTGCCATCAGTGAGGTCGGTGTGGGGGAGACCCAGTACTTC.

The chain combines TRBV29-1 with TRBJ2-3; TRBD2 matches 11 bases. The ends lost 4 bases at V and 3 bases at J; junction bases unmatched: 6. The germline gives CDR1 SQVTM, CDR2 ANQGSEA. The CDR3 runs to 15 residues. The CDR3 sequence is CSVGSGRAGTDTQYF. CDR3 coding DNA: TGCAGCGTTGGTAGCGGGAGGGCGGGAACAGATACGCAGTATTTT.

The chain is built from TRBV20-1 and TRBJ1-5; 10 nucleotides agree with TRBD1. The CDR3 sequence is 20 residues long. Germline CDR1 is DFQATT and CDR2 is SNEGSKA (reference sequence). Trimming removed 1 base from V and 0 bases from J; junction bases left unmatched: 15. CDR3 nucleotide sequence: TGCAGTGCTAGAGCTCCCATAAAGACAGGGGGCCGGTATAGCAATCAGCCCCAGCATTTT. Translating it yields CSARAPIKTGGRYSNQPQHF.

This clonotype was counted at least ten times. The chain has TRBV7-6 and TRBJ2-7, with 11 bases matching TRBD2. Germline assignment: CDR1 SGHVS and CDR2 FNYEAQ. This CDR3 contains 14 residues. Losses at the gene ends were 5 bases for V and 6 bases for J; bases not matched to a gene: 6. This CDR3 reads CASSQLAGVGEQYF. DNA of the CDR3: TGTGCCAGCAGCCAACTAGCGGGAGTGGGCGAGCAGTACTTC.

J is TRBJ2-4 and V is TRBV10-3, with D perhaps TRBD1 (5 bases). Germline CDR1 is ENHRY and CDR2 is SYGVKD. V was clipped by 3 bases and J by 11 bases, with 8 bases between them. The CDR3 runs to 11 residues. The DNA of the CDR3 is TGTGCCATCAGTGAAGGGGATTTTCAGTACTTC. Amino acids: CAISEGDFQYF.

The V call is TRBV7-2, the J call TRBJ1-2; no clear D. Germline CDR1 is SGHTA and CDR2 is FQGNSA. The length of the CDR3 is 17 residues. V lost 2 bases to trimming and J lost 3 bases, with 19 bases between them. The CDR3 loop reads CASSLWMDPARDYGYTF. The CDR3 DNA reads as TGTGCCAGCAGCTTATGGATGGACCCAGCAAGAGACTATGGCTACACCTTC.

The CDR3 DNA sequence: TGCGCCAGCAGCACACAGGGGGAAGGCGGGGAGCTGTTTTTT. Encoded protein: CASSTQGEGGELFF. The V gene is TRBV5-1, the J gene TRBJ2-2; 8 nucleotides match TRBD1. Losses at the gene ends were 4 bases for V and 7 bases for J; bases not matched to a gene: 6. Germline CDR1 and CDR2: SGHRS and YFSETQ. The CDR3 runs 14 residues.

This clonotype has only a few counts. V and J are TRBV28 and TRBJ2-1, with D maybe TRBD1 (6 bases). The germline CDR1 and CDR2 sequences are MDHEN and SYDVKM. V was shortened by 1 base and J by 7 bases, with 14 bases between the two germline ends. The CDR3 is made up of 15 amino acids. This CDR3 is CASSLLIGGWNEQFF. Here the CDR3 DNA reads TGTGCCAGCAGTTTATTGATAGGGGGTTGGAATGAGCAGTTCTTC.